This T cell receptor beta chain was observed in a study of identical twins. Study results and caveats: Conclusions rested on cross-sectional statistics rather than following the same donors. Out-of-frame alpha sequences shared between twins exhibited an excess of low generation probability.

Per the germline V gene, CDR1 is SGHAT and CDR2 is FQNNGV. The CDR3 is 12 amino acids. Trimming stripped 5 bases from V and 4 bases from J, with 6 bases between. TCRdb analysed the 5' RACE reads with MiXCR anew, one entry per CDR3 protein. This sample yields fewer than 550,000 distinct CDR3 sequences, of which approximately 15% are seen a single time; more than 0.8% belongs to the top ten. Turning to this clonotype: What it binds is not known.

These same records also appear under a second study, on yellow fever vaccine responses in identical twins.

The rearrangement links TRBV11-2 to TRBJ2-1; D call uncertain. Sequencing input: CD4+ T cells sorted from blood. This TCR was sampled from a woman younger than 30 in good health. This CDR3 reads CASSTQYNEQFF. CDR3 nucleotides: TGTGCCAGCAGCACCCAGTACAATGAGCAGTTCTTC.